Included here is one T cell receptor (beta chain) sequence, with context. The data were taken from a study of blood T cell repertoires in COVID-19. Study-level information: COVID-19 samples collected from the United States, Italy and Spain covered acute and convalescent phases. T cells, B-cell-depleted T cells, or PBMCs provided the cDNA or gDNA that served as material.

The V gene lost 7 bases and the J gene lost 0 bases, with 9 bases spanning the gap. Germline values: CDR1 SGDLS, CDR2 YYNGEE. CDR3 length equals 13 residues. The authors' processing: Nucleated cell counts were estimated from reference gene primer amplification. Measured with immunoSEQ multiplex PCR; TCRdb has only the in-frame clones, and not every one. The DNA gave D and trimming, while V, J and clone size come from that table. The table lists over 200,000 clones, around 85% of them singletons. Specimen: peripheral blood. The source is a woman aged 25 to 39 who had recovered from COVID-19. This chain links TRBV9 with TRBJ2-3, with D unclear. CDR3 residues: CASSMASTDTQYF. The CDR3 DNA reads as TGTGCCAGCTCCATGGCTAGCACAGATACGCAGTATTTT.